This TCR beta chain is from a study of T cell repertoires in cytomegalovirus infection. As for the study in general: Based on public TCR beta signatures, there were indications of CMV infection and of a matching HLA type.

The CDR3 runs to 16 residues. Per the germline V gene, CDR1 is MNHNS and CDR2 is SASEGT. Trimming shortened V by 2 bases and J by 2 bases, and 13 bases separated the two germline ends. Points on this clonotype: Its antigen remains unknown.

TCRdb fed the reads into MiXCR, producing one record per CDR3 protein. The sample comprises around 100,000 distinct CDR3 sequences, 42% of which are singletons, and just under 75% rests with the top ten. Study results and caveats: CMV carriers having the relevant HLA were flagged by cumulative public TCR beta family frequency. The response measured ex vivo was dominated by TCR beta clonotypes (HLA-C-restricted and CMV-specific).

Sequences were derived from CD8+ T cells from cultured PBMCs, sampled from culture after CMV antigen stimulation. The source is a human donor in good health (CMV status not recorded). Some clones in this sample may be carry-over from other donors' samples. The chain is built from TRBV6-1 and TRBJ1-5; D uncertain. CDR3 amino acids: CASSENTGGRNQPQHF. The CDR3 DNA reads TGTGCCAGCAGTGAAAATACGGGAGGGCGCAATCAGCCCCAGCATTTT.